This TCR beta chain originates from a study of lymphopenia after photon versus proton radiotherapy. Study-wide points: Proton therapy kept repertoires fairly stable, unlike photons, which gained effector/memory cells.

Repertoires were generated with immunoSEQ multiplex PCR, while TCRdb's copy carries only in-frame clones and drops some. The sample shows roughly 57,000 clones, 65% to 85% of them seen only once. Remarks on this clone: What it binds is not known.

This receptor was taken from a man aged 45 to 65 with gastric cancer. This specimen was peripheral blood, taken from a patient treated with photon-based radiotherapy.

Here the CDR3 reads CAGTSGPEETQYF. CDR3 DNA: TGTGCCGGGACTAGCGGCCCCGAAGAGACCCAGTACTTC. V and J are TRBV7-9 and TRBJ2-5; TRBD2 matches 11 bases. V dropped 11 bases and J dropped 3; count of bases not matched to a gene: 5. Germline CDR1 and CDR2: SEHNR and FQNEAQ (reference sequence). The CDR3 is 13 residues long. Full variable domain (remainder filled in from reference TRBV7-9 and TRBJ2-5): DTGVSQNPRHKITKRGQNVTFRCDPISEHNRLYWYRQTLGQGPEFLTYFQNEAQLEKSRLLSDRFSAERPKGSFSTLEIQRTEQGDSAMYLCAGTSGPEETQYFGPGTRLLVL.